Shown below are 8 T cell receptor beta chains from a single sample sequenced in a study of early T cells in non-severe SARS-CoV-2 infection. TCRdb recomputed calls from the 5' RACE reads with MiXCR, one row per CDR3 protein. The sample contains fewer than 90,000 distinct CDR3 sequences, 14% to 15% of which appear only once. The sequenced sample consisted of whole blood. Receptors originate from an adult who was a healthcare worker with PCR-confirmed SARS-CoV-2 infection or an uninfected control (not recorded which).

V and J are TRBV24-1 and TRBJ2-7; D uncertain. This CDR3 has 10 amino acids. Germline loops: CDR1 KGHDR, CDR2 SFDVKD. V lost 5 bases, J lost 7 bases, and 5 bases lay in between. The CDR3 sequence is CATSGREQYF. CDR3 nucleotides: TGTGCCACCAGTGGACGGGAGCAGTACTTC.

The CDR3 DNA is TGTGCCAGTACTAGGACAGTGGGAACCTACGAGCAGTACTTC. It codes for CASTRTVGTYEQYF. The V gene is TRBV19, the J gene TRBJ2-7, with D perhaps TRBD1 (6 bases). Trimming shortened V by 7 bases and J by 2 bases, and 15 bases separated the two germline ends. The CDR3 is made up of 14 amino acids. Germline V lookup: CDR1 LNHDA, CDR2 SQIVND (reference sequence).

This clonotype has more than one count but fewer than ten. CDR3 in amino acids: CSVGTGKEKLFF. Here the CDR3 DNA reads TGCAGCGTCGGGACGGGGAAAGAAAAACTGTTTTTT. The chain links TRBV29-1 to TRBJ1-4, with a possible D match to TRBD1 (5 bases). Trimming cost V 6 bases and J 8 bases, with 13 bases left between them. The CDR3 is 12 amino acids. Germline lookup yields CDR1 SQVTM and CDR2 ANQGSEA.

This clonotype showed up just a few times. The chain employs TRBV28 and TRBJ2-1; D remains unclear. Trimming took off 10 bases at V and 0 bases at J, with 13 bases between the two ends. The CDR3 covers 14 residues. Per germline, CDR1 MDHEN and CDR2 SYDVKM. CDR3 sequence (DNA): TGTGCCACCAAAGTCCCGAGCTCCTACAATGAGCAGTTCTTC. This sequence encodes CATKVPSSYNEQFF.

The genes are TRBV7-6 and TRBJ1-6; D might be TRBD1 (5 bases). Looked up from germline, CDR1 is SGHVS and CDR2 is FNYEAQ. V was shortened by 5 bases and J by 13 bases, with 15 bases between the two germline ends. The CDR3 has 13 residues. In DNA, the CDR3 is TGTGCCAGCAGCCTAAAGGAGGGGACGCCCCTCCACTTT. Its translation is CASSLKEGTPLHF.

This clonotype occurred many times. The genes are TRBV29-1 and TRBJ1-5; D possibly corresponds to TRBD1 (5 bases). The CDR3 is 13 residues long. V lost 1 base and J 7 bases, leaving 11 bases between the germline ends. Germline CDR1 reads SQVTM; CDR2 reads ANQGSEA. CDR3 sequence reads: CSVEAQGGQPQHF. CDR3 sequence (DNA): TGCAGCGTTGAAGCTCAGGGCGGGCAGCCCCAGCATTTT.

CDR3 DNA: TGTGCCAGCAGCTTACAGGCGGGTGGCGCAGATACGCAGTATTTT. Encoded protein: CASSLQAGGADTQYF. V and J are TRBV5-4 and TRBJ2-3; tentatively, D is TRBD1 or TRBD2 (5 bases each). V was clipped by 2 bases and J by 4 bases, with 14 bases between them. Looked up from germline, CDR1 is SGHNT and CDR2 is YYREEE (reference sequence). The CDR3 length is 15 residues.

The chain uses TRBV12-3 or TRBV12-4 and TRBJ2-7, with TRBD2 matching 7 bases. After removal of 6 bases from V and 1 base from J, the junction contained 3 bases not matched to a gene. The CDR3 loop spans 13 amino acids. CDR3 nucleotide sequence: TGTGCCAGCAGCCTACTAGCGTCCTACGAGCAGTACTTC. As protein: CASSLLASYEQYF.